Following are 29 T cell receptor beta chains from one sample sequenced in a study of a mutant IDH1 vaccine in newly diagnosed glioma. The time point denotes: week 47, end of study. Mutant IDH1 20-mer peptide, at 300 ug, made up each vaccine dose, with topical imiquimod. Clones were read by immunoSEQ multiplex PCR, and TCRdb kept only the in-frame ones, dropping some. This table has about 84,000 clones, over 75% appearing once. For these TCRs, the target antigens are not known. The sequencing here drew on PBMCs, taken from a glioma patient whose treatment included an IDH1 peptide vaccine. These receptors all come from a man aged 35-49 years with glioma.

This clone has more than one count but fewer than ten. CDR3 region: CASSWEGLDEQYF. Written as DNA, the CDR3 is TGTGCCAGCAGCTGGGAGGGCTTGGACGAGCAGTACTTC. V and J are TRBV7-9 and TRBJ2-7; 7 bases agree with TRBD2. This CDR3 is 13 amino acids long. V trimming: 4 bases; J trimming: 5 bases; junction bases outside the gene matches: 5. CDR1 is SEHNR and CDR2 is FQNEAQ in the germline V gene (reference sequence).

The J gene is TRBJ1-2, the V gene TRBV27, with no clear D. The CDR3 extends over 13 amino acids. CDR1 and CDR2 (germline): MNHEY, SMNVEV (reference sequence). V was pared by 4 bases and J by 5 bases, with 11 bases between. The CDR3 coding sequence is TGTGCCAGCAGTTCGTCGGGCCAATATGGCTACACCTTC. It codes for CASSSSGQYGYTF.

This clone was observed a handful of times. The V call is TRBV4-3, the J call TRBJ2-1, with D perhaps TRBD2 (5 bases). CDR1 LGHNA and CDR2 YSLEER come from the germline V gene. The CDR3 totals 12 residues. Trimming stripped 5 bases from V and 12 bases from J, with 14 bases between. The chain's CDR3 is CASSKSGGSQFF. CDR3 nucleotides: TGCGCCAGCAGCAAGAGCGGAGGATCGCAGTTCTTC.

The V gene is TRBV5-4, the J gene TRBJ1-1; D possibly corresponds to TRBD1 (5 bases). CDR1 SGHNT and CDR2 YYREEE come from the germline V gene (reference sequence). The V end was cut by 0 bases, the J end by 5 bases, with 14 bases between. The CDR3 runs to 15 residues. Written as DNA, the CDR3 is TGTGCCAGCAGCTTGGCCTCCTTTGGGGGGACTGAAGCTTTCTTT. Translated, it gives CASSLASFGGTEAFF.

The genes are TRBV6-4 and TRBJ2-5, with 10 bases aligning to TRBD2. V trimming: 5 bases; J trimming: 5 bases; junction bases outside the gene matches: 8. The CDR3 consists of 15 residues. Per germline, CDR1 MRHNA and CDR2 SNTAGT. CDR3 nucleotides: TGTGCCAGCAGTCCCCCTAGCGGGAGTCGGGAGACCCAGTACTTC. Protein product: CASSPPSGSRETQYF.

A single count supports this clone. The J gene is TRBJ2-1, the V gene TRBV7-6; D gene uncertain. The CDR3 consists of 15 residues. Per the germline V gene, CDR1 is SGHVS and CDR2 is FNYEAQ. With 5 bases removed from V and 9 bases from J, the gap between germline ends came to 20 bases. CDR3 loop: CASSLRWSGRVEQFF. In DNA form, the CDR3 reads TGTGCCAGCAGCCTTAGGTGGTCTGGTCGGGTTGAGCAGTTCTTC.

The CDR3 DNA is TGCGCCAGCAGCTTGGGTACAGGGCGGAGGGATAATTCACCCCTCCACTTT. This translates into CASSLGTGRRDNSPLHF. This rearrangement joins TRBV5-1 to TRBJ1-6; a possible D gene is TRBD1 (6 bases). Germline loops: CDR1 SGHRS, CDR2 YFSETQ. Between the trimmed V and J ends, which lost 0 bases and 5 bases, there was a span of 15 bases. CDR3 length: 17 residues.

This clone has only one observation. The CDR3 here is CASTPTSGLFYEQYF. The CDR3 DNA reads TGCGCCAGCACCCCGACTAGCGGCCTTTTCTACGAGCAGTACTTC. The V and J genes are TRBV5-1 and TRBJ2-7, with TRBD2 identical over 9 bases. This CDR3 is built from 15 residues. V shed 6 bases, J shed 3 bases, and the junction held 10 bases outside the gene matches. Germline values: CDR1 SGHRS, CDR2 YFSETQ.

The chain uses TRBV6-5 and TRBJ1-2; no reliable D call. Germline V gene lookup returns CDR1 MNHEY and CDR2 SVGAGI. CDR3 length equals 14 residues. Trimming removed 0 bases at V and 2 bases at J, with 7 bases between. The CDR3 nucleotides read TGTGCCAGCAGTTACTCTGACATAAACTATGGCTACACCTTC. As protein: CASSYSDINYGYTF.

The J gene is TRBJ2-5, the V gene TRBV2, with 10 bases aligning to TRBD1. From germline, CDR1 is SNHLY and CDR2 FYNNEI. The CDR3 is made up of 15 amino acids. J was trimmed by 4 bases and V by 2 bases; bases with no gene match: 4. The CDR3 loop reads CASSERQGAGETQYF. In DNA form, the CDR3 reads TGTGCCAGCAGTGAACGACAGGGGGCGGGAGAGACCCAGTACTTC.

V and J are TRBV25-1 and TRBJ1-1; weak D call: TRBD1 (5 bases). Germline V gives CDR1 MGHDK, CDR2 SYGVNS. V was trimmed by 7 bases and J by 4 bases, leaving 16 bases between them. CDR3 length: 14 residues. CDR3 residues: CASKRDSAGTEAFF. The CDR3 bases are TGTGCCAGCAAAAGGGACTCTGCGGGCACTGAAGCTTTCTTT.

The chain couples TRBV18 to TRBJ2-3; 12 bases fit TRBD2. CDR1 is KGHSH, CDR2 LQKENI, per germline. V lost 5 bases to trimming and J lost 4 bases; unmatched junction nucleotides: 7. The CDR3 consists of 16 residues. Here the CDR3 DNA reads TGTGCCAGCTCAGAGAGGACTAGCGGGACAGCAGATACGCAGTATTTT. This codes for CASSERTSGTADTQYF.

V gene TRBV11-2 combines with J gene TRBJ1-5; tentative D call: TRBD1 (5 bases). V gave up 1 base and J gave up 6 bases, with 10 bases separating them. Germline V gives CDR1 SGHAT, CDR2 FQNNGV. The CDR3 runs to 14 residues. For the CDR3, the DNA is TGTGCCAGCAGCTTAGTAGGGAGGGGTCAGCCCCAGCATTTT. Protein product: CASSLVGRGQPQHF. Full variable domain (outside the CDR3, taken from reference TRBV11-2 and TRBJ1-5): EAGVAQSPRYKIIEKRQSVAFWCNPISGHATLYWYQQILGQGPKLLIQFQNNGVVDDSQLPKDRFSAERLKGVDSTLKIQPAKLEDSAVYLCASSLVGRGQPQHFGDGTRLSIL.

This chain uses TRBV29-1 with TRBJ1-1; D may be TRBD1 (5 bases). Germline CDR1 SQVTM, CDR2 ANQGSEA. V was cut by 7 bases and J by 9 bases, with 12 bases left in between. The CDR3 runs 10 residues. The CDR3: CSATGLQAFF. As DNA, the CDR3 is TGCAGCGCAACGGGACTCCAAGCTTTCTTT.

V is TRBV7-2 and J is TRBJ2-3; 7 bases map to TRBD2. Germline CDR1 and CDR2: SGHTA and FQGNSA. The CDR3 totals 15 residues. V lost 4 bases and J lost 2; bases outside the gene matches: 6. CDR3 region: CASSSLAESTDTQYF. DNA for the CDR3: TGTGCCAGCAGCTCCCTAGCGGAATCCACAGATACGCAGTATTTT.

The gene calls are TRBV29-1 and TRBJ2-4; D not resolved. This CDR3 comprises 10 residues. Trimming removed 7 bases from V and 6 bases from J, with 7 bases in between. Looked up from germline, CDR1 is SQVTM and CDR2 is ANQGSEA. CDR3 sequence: CSGLGNIQYF. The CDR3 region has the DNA TGCAGCGGTTTGGGAAACATTCAGTACTTC.

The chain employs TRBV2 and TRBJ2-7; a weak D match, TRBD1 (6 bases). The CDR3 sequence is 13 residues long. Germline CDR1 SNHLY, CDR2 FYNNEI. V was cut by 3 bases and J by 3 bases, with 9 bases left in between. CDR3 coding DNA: TGTGCCAGCAGTGAGGACAGCCTCTACGAGCAGTACTTC. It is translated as CASSEDSLYEQYF. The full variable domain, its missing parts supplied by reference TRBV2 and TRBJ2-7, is EPEVTQTPSHQVTQMGQEVILRCVPISNHLYFYWYRQILGQKVEFLVSFYNNEISEKSEIFDDQFSVERPDGSNFTLKIRSTKLEDSAMYFCASSEDSLYEQYFGPGTRLTVT.

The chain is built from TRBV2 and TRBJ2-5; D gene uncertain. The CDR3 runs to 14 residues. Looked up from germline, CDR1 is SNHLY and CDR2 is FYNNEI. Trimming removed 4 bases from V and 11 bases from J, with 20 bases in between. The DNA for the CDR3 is TGTGCCAGCAGTGCGGAAAGGTTGACTCCTAAACAGTACTTC. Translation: CASSAERLTPKQYF.

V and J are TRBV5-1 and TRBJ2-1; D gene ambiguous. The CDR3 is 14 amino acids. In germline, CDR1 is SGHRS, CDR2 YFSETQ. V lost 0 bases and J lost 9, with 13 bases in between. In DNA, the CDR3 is TGCGCCAGCAGCTTGGATCTGGCCATGGGTGAGCAGTTCTTC. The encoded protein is CASSLDLAMGEQFF.

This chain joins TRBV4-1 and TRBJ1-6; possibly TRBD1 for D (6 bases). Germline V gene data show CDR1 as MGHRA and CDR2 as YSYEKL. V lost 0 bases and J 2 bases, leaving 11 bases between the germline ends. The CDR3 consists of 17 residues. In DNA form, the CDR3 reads TGCGCCAGCAGCCAAGAGATCCAGGGGCCCTATAATTCACCCCTCCACTTT. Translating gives CASSQEIQGPYNSPLHF.

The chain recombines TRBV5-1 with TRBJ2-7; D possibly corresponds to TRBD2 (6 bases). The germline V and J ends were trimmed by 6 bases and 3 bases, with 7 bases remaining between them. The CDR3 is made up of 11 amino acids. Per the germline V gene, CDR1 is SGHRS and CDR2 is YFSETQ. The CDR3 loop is CASTGGYEQYF. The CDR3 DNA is TGCGCCAGCACCGGGGGCTACGAGCAGTACTTC.

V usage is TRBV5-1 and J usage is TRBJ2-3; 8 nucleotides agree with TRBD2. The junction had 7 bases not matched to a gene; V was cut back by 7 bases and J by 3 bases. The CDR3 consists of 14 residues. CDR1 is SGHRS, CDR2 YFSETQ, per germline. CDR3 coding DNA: TGCGCCAGCTCGGGCGGGAGGAGTACAGATACGCAGTATTTT. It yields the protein CASSGGRSTDTQYF. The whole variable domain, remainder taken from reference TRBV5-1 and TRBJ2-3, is KAGVTQTPRYLIKTRGQQVTLSCSPISGHRSVSWYQQTPGQGLQFLFEYFSETQRNKGNFPGRFSGRQFSNSRSEMNVSTLELGDSALYLCASSGGRSTDTQYFGPGTRLTVL.

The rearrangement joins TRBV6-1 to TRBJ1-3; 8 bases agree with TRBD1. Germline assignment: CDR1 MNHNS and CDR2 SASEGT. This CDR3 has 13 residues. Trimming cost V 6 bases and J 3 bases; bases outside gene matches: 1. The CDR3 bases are TGTGCCAGCAGGACAGGGGTTGGAAACACCATATATTTT. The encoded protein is CASRTGVGNTIYF.

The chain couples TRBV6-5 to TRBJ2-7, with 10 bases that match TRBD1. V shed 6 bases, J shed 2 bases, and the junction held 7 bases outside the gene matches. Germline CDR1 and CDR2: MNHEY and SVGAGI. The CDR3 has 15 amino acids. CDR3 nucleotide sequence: TGTGCCAGCAGAACTTCGGGACAGGGGCCCTACGAGCAGTACTTC. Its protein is CASRTSGQGPYEQYF.

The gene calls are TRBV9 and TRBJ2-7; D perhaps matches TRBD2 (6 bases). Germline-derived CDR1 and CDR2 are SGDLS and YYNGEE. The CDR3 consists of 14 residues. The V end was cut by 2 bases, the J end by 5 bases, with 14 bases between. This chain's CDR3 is CASSVGYSGHEQYF. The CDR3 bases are TGTGCCAGCAGCGTGGGTTATAGCGGCCACGAGCAGTACTTC. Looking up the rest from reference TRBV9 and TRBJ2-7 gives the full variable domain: DSGVTQTPKHLITATGQRVTLRCSPRSGDLSVYWYQQSLDQGLQFLIQYYNGEERAKGNILERFSAQQFPDLHSELNLSSLELGDSALYFCASSVGYSGHEQYFGPGTRLTVT.

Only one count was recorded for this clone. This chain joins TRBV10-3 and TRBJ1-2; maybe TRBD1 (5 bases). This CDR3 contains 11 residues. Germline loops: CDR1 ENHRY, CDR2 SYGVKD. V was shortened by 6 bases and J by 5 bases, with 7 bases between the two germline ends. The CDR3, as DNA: TGTGCCATCAGGGAGGGGTATGGCTACACCTTC. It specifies CAIREGYGYTF.

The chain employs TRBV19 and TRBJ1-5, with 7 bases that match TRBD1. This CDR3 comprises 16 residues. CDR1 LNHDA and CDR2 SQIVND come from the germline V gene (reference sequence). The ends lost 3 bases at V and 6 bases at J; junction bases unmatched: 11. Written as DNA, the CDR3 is TGTGCCAGTAGTATCCACCGGGGACAGAGACGTCAGCCCCAGCATTTT. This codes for CASSIHRGQRRQPQHF.

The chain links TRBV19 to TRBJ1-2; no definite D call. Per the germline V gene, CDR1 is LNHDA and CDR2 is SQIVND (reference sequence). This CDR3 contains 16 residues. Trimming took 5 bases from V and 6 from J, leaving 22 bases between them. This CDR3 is CASSFLGLRVSHGYTF. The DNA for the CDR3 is TGTGCCAGTAGTTTTTTAGGCTTGAGGGTTTCGCATGGCTACACCTTC.

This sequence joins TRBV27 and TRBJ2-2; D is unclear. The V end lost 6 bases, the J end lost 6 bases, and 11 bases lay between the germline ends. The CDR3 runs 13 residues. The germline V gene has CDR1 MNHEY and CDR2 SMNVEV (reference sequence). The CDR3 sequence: CASSSFFSGELFF. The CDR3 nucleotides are TGTGCCAGCAGCTCTTTTTTCTCCGGGGAGCTGTTTTTT.